The 12 T cell receptor beta chains presented below share a single source sample, sequenced in a study of blood T cell repertoires in COVID-19. Some clones are missing from TCRdb's copy, which holds only in-frame ones; the method was immunoSEQ multiplex PCR. In the table there are 150,000 to 200,000 clones, about 88% of which are singletons. The source material was peripheral blood. The receptors stem from a man aged 55 to 69 with acute or convalescent COVID-19.

This rearrangement joins TRBV5-1 to TRBJ2-3; D call uncertain. The germline gives CDR1 SGHRS, CDR2 YFSETQ. Deletions cut 2 bases from V and 6 bases from J, with 10 bases between. The CDR3 is 13 amino acids. Written as DNA, the CDR3 is TGCGCCAGCAGCTTCAGTGGTGCCGATACGCAGTATTTT. Amino acids: CASSFSGADTQYF.

The rearrangement joins TRBV18 to TRBJ2-4, with 7 bases aligning to TRBD1. This CDR3 contains 14 residues. Losses at the gene ends were 6 bases for V and 9 bases for J; bases not matched to a gene: 11. Germline V CDR1 and CDR2: KGHSH, LQKENI. In DNA form, the CDR3 reads TGTGCCAGCTCGCAGAACCGGGACAGAACCATTCAGTACTTC. It is translated as CASSQNRDRTIQYF.

In the case of this clone: In the same sample, other DNA sequences code for this CDR3. CDR3 sequence: CASSRANYGYTF. The CDR3 DNA is TGTGCCAGCAGCAGGGCAAACTATGGCTACACCTTC. The chain is built from TRBV6-5 and TRBJ1-2, with D possibly TRBD1 on 5 matching bases. The V and J ends lost 6 bases and 2 bases respectively, with 7 bases between them. Per germline, CDR1 MNHEY and CDR2 SVGAGI. This CDR3 is built from 12 residues.

The rearrangement links TRBV5-1 to TRBJ1-3, with no clear D. V gave up 1 base and J gave up 2 bases, with 10 bases separating them. There are 15 residues in the CDR3. Germline CDR1 SGHRS, CDR2 YFSETQ. The CDR3 protein is CASSLRGMAGNTIYF. As DNA, the CDR3 is TGCGCCAGCAGCTTGCGGGGAATGGCTGGAAACACCATATATTTT. The full variable domain, with the rest looked up from reference TRBV5-1 and TRBJ1-3, is KAGVTQTPRYLIKTRGQQVTLSCSPISGHRSVSWYQQTPGQGLQFLFEYFSETQRNKGNFPGRFSGRQFSNSRSEMNVSTLELGDSALYLCASSLRGMAGNTIYFGEGSWLTVV.

The table lists this clone with a few counts. The chain joins TRBV11-3 to TRBJ2-3, with 10 positions matching TRBD1. Germline V gene lookup returns CDR1 SGHNT and CDR2 YENEEA. V was clipped by 1 base and J by 5 bases; unmatched bases: 3. CDR3 size: 15 residues. The DNA of the CDR3 is TGTGCCAGCAGCTTAGCCGGGACAGGGGTAGATACGCAGTATTTT. Amino acid sequence: CASSLAGTGVDTQYF.

The V and J genes are TRBV7-2 and TRBJ2-7; 15 bases match TRBD2. CDR1 and CDR2 from the germline V gene are SGHTA and FQGNSA. The CDR3 length is 19 residues. With V trimmed by 5 bases and J by 7 bases, 18 bases remained unmatched. CDR3 sequence reads: CASSLNHPGLAGGLNEQYV. The CDR3 DNA sequence: TGTGCCAGCAGCCTCAATCACCCGGGACTAGCGGGGGGCCTCAATGAGCAGTACGTC.

This clone has a handful of counts. The chain joins TRBV10-3 to TRBJ1-6; D gene uncertain. This CDR3 contains 15 residues. Germline CDR1 ENHRY, CDR2 SYGVKD. V was clipped by 0 bases and J by 9 bases, with 12 bases between them. CDR3 protein: CAISESGVAGSPLHF. The DNA for the CDR3 is TGTGCCATCAGTGAGTCCGGGGTGGCCGGTTCACCCCTCCACTTT.

The chain combines TRBV18 with TRBJ2-7, with a possible D match to TRBD1 (5 bases). The CDR3 loop spans 15 amino acids. V lost 0 bases and J 3 bases, leaving 12 bases between the germline ends. The V gene's germline CDR1 is KGHSH and CDR2 LQKENI. CDR3 residues: CASSPPEDSLYEQYV. CDR3 sequence (DNA): TGTGCCAGCTCACCACCTGAAGACAGCCTCTACGAGCAGTACGTC.

This clone was picked up one time. This sequence joins TRBV5-4 and TRBJ1-2; the D gene is possibly TRBD1 (5 bases). The CDR3 runs to 15 residues. CDR1 and CDR2 from the germline V gene are SGHNT and YYREEE (reference sequence). The ends were cut back, 0 bases at V and 4 bases at J, with 13 bases in the middle. The CDR3 bases are TGTGCCAGCAGCTTGGTGGGAAGGGGCAGCTATGGCTACACCTTC. Amino acid sequence: CASSLVGRGSYGYTF.

The V and J genes are TRBV2 and TRBJ2-3; TRBD1 matches at 11 bases. Germline V gene sequence: CDR1 SNHLY, CDR2 FYNNEI. Trimming at V came to 4 bases and at J to 4 bases, leaving 4 bases not matched to a gene. The CDR3 covers 15 residues. CDR3 in amino acids: CASSGDRGRPDTQYF. The CDR3 nucleotides read TGTGCCAGCAGTGGGGACAGGGGGAGACCAGATACGCAGTATTTT.

Concerning this clone itself: Other DNA sequences of this sample code for an identical CDR3. V gene TRBV9 combines with J gene TRBJ2-7, with a weak D call TRBD1 (6 bases). CDR3 length equals 15 residues. Trimming pared 0 bases from V and 3 bases from J, leaving 13 bases between. The germline gives CDR1 SGDLS, CDR2 YYNGEE. CDR3 bases: TGTGCCAGCAGCGTAGGAGGGGGACCAAACTACGAGCAGTACTTC. Translation: CASSVGGGPNYEQYF.

The chain links TRBV9 to TRBJ1-1; TRBD1 aligns across 9 bases. V shed 2 bases, J shed 4 bases, and the junction held 6 bases outside the gene matches. The CDR3 covers 15 residues. Germline V gene lookup returns CDR1 SGDLS and CDR2 YYNGEE. In nucleotides, the CDR3 is TGTGCCAGCAGCGTCGACAGGGGGTCGACCACTGAAGCTTTCTTT. Protein product: CASSVDRGSTTEAFF.